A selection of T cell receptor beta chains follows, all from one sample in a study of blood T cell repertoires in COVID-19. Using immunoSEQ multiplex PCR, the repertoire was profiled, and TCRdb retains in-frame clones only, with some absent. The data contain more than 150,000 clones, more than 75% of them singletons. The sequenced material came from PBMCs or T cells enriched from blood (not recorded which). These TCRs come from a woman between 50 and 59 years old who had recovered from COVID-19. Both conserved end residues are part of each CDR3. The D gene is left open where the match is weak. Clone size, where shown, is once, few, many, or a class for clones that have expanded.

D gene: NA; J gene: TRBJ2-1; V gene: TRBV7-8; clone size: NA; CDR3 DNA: TGTGCCAGCAGCTTAGGTAACATTGCCTCCTACAATGAGCAGTTCTTC; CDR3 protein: CASSLGNIASYNEQFF
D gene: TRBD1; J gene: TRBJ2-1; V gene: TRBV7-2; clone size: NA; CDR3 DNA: TGTGCCAGCAGCGATTCCCGGACAGGGCCCTACAATGAGCAGTTCTTC; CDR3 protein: CASSDSRTGPYNEQFF
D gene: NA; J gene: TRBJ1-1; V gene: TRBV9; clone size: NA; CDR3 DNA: TGTGCCAGCAACGGAGGAATGAACACTGAAGCTTTCTTT; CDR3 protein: CASNGGMNTEAFF
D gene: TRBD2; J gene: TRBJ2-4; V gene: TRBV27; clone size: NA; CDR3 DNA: TGTGCCAGCAGTTACGATGGCGGGAGGGGGGAAAACATTCAGTACTTC; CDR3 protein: CASSYDGGRGENIQYF
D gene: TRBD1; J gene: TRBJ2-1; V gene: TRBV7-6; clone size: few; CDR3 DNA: TGTGCCAGCAGCTTAGACAGGGGGGTATACAATGAGCAGTTCTTC; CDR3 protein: CASSLDRGVYNEQFF
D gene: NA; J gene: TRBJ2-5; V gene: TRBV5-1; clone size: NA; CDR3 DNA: TGCGCCAGCAGCTTGGGTCTTGAGGCCCAGTACTTC; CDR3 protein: CASSLGLEAQYF
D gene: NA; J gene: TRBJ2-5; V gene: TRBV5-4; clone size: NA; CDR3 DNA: TGTGCCAGCAGCTTGTGGGGTAGCGGGACCCAGTACTTC; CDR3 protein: CASSLWGSGTQYF
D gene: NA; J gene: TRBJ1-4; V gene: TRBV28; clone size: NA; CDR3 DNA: TGTGCCAGCAGTTTATGGGGGGGAGAGGAAAAACTGTTTTTT; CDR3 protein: CASSLWGGEEKLFF
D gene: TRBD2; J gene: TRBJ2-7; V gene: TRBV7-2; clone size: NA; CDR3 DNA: TGTGCCAGCAGCGCCGGGACTAGCGGGTTCGTCTACGAGCAGTACTTC; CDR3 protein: CASSAGTSGFVYEQYF
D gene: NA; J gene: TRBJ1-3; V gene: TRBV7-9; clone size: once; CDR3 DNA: TGTGCCAGCATTCGGGGTTCTGGAAACACCATATATTTT; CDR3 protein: CASIRGSGNTIYF
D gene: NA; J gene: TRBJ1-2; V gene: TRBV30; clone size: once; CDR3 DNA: TGTGCCTGGAGCCGGGACACCAATCTTGCCTATGGCTACACCTTC; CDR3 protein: CAWSRDTNLAYGYTF
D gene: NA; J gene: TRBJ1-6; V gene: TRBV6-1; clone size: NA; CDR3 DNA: TGTGCCAGCAGTGAGACAGGAGGTAATTCACCCCTCCACTTT; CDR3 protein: CASSETGGNSPLHF
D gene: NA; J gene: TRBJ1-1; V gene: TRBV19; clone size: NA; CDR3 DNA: TGTGCCAGTAGTTTTGAACAGAACACTGAAGCTTTCTTT; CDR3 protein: CASSFEQNTEAFF
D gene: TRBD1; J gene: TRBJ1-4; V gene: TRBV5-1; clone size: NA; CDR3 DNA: TGCGCCAGCAGCGCGCAGGGGGCTACTAATGAAAAACTGTTTTTT; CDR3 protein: CASSAQGATNEKLFF
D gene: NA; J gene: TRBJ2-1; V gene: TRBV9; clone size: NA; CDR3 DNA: TGTGCCAGCAGCTTTCTTAGCGGCCTCTACAATGAGCAGTTCTTC; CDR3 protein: CASSFLSGLYNEQFF
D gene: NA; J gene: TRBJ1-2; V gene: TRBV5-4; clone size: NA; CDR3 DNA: TGTGCCAGCAGCCTGGGGCCCCAAACGCAGGGGCTCTCCTATGGCTACACCTTC; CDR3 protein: CASSLGPQTQGLSYGYTF
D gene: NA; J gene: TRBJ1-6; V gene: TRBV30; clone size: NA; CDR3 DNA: TGTGCCTGGAAGAGGACCCTCACCACCGGGGGAGGAGACTATAATTCACCCCTCCACTTT; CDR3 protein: CAWKRTLTTGGGDYNSPLHF
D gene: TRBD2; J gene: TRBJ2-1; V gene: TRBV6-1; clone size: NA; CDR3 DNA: TGTGCCAGCAGTGAAGGTAGCGGGAGTTTCAATGAGCAGTTCTTC; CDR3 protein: CASSEGSGSFNEQFF
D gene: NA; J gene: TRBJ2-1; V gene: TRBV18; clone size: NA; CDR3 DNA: TGTGCCAGCTCACCTAACCCCAATAGCGTGGTCCGGACCAATGAGCAGTTCTTC; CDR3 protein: CASSPNPNSVVRTNEQFF
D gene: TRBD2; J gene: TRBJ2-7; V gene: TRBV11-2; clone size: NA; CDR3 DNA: TGTGCCAGCAGCGCCCCGGCGGGCGGGGGCGAGCAGTACTTC; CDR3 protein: CASSAPAGGGEQYF
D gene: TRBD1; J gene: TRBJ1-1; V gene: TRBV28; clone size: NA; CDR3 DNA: TGTGCCAGCAGTTTAGCGGACAGGGGAGCTTTCTTT; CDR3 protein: CASSLADRGAFF
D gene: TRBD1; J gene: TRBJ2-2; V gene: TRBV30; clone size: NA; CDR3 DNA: TGTGCCTGGACTGAGGACAGGGCGACGGGGGAGCTGTTTTTT; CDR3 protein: CAWTEDRATGELFF
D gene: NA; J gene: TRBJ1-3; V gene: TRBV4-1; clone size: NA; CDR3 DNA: TGCGCCAGCAGCCAAGAGGAGGAGGCCAGGTGGTCCACCATATATTTT; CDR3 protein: CASSQEEEARWSTIYF
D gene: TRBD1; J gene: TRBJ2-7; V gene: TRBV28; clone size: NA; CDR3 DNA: TGTGCCAGCATCCGACAGGGGAGAAACTACGAGCAGTACTTC; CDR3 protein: CASIRQGRNYEQYF
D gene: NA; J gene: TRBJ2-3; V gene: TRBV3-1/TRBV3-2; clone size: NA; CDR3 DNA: TGTGCCAGCAGCCAAGACGCGGATACGCAGTATTTT; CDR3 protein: CASSQDADTQYF
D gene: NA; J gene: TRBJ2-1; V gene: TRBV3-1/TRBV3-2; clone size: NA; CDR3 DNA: TGTGCCAGCAGCCAAGATAGGCTCAGGCCTACAAATGAGCAGTTCTTC; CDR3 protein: CASSQDRLRPTNEQFF
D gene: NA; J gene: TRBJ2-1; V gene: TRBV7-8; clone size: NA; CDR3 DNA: TGTGCCAGCAACCCTCTCACGGGGTACAATGAGCAGTTCTTC; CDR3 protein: CASNPLTGYNEQFF
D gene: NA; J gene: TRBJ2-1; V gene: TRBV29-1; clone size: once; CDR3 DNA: TGCAGCGTCGCGGGGAAAGGAGCCTCCTACAATGAGCAGTTCTTC; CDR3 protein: CSVAGKGASYNEQFF
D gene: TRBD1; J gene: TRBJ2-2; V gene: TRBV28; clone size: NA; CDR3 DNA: TGTGCCAGCAGTTCGTCCAGGGGGCAGGACACCGGGGAGCTGTTTTTT; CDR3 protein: CASSSSRGQDTGELFF
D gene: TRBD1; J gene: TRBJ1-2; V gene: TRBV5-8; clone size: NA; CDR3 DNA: TGTGCCAGCAGCTTGGGCCACAGGGGGACGAGTGGCTACACCTTC; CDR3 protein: CASSLGHRGTSGYTF
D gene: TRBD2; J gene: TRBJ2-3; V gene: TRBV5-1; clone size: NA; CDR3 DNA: TGCGCCAGCAGCTTGTTTAGCGGGCCCGGGGTAGGCACAGATACGCAGTATTTT; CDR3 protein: CASSLFSGPGVGTDTQYF
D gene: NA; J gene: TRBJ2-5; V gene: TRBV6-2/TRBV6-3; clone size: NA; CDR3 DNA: TGTGCCAGCAGTTCCCGAACGCCTCGGGAGACCCAGTACTTC; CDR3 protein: CASSSRTPRETQYF
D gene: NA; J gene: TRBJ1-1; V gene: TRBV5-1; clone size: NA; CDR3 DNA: TGCGCCAGCAGCCAGACAGGTCCTTCGAACACTGAAGCTTTCTTT; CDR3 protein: CASSQTGPSNTEAFF
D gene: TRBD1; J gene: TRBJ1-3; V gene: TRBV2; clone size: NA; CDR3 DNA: TGTGCCAGCAGGAAGACAGGGCTTGAGTGGGGAAACACCATATATTTT; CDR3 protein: CASRKTGLEWGNTIYF
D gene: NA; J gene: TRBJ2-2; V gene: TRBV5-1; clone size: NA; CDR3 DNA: TGCGCCAGCAGCTCTACAGTGCGGAACACCGGGGAGCTGTTTTTT; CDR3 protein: CASSSTVRNTGELFF
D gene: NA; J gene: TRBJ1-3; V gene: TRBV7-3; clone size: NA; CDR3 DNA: TGTGCCAGCAGCTCCGGACAGCCGTCTGGAAACACCATATATTTT; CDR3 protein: CASSSGQPSGNTIYF
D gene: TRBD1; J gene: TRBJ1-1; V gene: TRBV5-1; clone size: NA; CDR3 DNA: TGCGCCAGCAGCTTGGCTACATGGACAGGGGGCCGCGCTTTCTTT; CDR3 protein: CASSLATWTGGRAFF
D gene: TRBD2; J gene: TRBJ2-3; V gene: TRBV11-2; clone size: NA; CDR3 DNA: TGTGCCAGCAGCTCCCCACTAGCGGGAGGGGTTGTAGAAGATACGCAGTATTTT; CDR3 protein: CASSSPLAGGVVEDTQYF
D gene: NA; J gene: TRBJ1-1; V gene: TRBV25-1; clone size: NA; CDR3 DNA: TGTGCCAGCAGTGAATACCACGGGGACACTGAAGCTTTCTTT; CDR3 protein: CASSEYHGDTEAFF
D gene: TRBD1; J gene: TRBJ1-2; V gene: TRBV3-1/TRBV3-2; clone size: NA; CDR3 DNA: TGTGCCAGCAGCTCCACAGGGGGTAGGGGTGGCTACACCTTC; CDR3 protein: CASSSTGGRGGYTF
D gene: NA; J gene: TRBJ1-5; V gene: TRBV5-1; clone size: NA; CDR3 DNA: TGCGCCAGCAGCTTTGGCGGGAACCAGCCCCAGCATTTT; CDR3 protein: CASSFGGNQPQHF
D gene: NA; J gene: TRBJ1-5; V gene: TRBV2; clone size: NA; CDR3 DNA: TGTGCCAGCAGGGGCGAGGGGGGCAATCAGCCCCAGCATTTT; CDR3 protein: CASRGEGGNQPQHF
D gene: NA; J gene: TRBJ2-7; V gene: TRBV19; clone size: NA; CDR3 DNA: TGTGCCAGTAGCCCCTCCCACGAGCAGTACTTC; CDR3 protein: CASSPSHEQYF
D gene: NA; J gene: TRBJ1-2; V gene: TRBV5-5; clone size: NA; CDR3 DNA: TGTGCCAGCAGCGACTATCCTAACTATGGCTACACCTTC; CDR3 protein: CASSDYPNYGYTF
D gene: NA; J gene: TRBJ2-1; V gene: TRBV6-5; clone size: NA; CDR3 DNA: TGTGCCAGCACGGACGCAGGGTCATCTAATGAGCAGTTCTTC; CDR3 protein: CASTDAGSSNEQFF
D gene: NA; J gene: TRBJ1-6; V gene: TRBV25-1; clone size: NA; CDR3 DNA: TGTGCCAGCAAGGAGGGTCTCGAGTCACCCCTCCACTTT; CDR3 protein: CASKEGLESPLHF
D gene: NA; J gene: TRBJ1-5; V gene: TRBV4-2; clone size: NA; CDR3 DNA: TGTGCCAGCAGCCCCCAGGAGGGGACCAATCAGCCTCAGCATTTT; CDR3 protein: CASSPQEGTNQPQHF
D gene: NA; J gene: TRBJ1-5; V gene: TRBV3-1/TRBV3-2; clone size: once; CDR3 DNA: TGTGCCAGCAGCCCGGGGTTTGGGAGCAATCAGCCCCAGCATTTT; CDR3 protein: CASSPGFGSNQPQHF
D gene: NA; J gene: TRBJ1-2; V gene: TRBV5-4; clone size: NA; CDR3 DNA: TGTGCCAGCAGCTTGGAGCGGCAGTCCTATGGCTACACCTTC; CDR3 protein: CASSLERQSYGYTF
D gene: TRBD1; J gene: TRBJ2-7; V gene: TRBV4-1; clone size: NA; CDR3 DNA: TGCGCCAGCAGCCGATTGACAGGGGGCCTCTCCTACGAGCAGTACTTC; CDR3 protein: CASSRLTGGLSYEQYF
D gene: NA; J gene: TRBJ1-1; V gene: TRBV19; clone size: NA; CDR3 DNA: TGTGCCAGTAGTCCCTGGACAGCACCAGAGAACACTGAAGCTTTCTTT; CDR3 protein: CASSPWTAPENTEAFF
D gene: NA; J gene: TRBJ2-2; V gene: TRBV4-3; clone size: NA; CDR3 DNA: TGCGCCAGCAGCCAAGGTCTAGCAGGCACCGGGGAGCTGTTTTTT; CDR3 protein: CASSQGLAGTGELFF
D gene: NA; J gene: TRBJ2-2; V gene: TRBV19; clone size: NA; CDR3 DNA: TGTGCCAGTAGTCTGGGCCGGGGCACCGGGGAGCTGTTTTTT; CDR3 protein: CASSLGRGTGELFF
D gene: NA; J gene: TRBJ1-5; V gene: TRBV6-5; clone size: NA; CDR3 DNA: TGTGCCAGCAGTTATAGGGGCCCGCATAGCAATCAGCCCCAGCATTTT; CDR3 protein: CASSYRGPHSNQPQHF